The 8 T cell receptor beta chains given below trace back to one sample, sequenced in a study of T cell changes during pregnancy in multiple sclerosis. Sequencing was performed with immunoSEQ multiplex PCR; in TCRdb, only in-frame clones are kept and a portion is missing. This table has some 60,000 clones, approximately 90% appearing once. Sequencing was performed on CD4+ T cells from peripheral blood mononuclear cells, taken in the first trimester of pregnancy. Source of these receptors: a female donor with multiple sclerosis, enrolled in a pregnancy study.

The chain couples TRBV6-6 to TRBJ1-4; TRBD1 is a possible D gene (5 bases). This CDR3 is 14 amino acids long. The germline gives CDR1 MNHNY, CDR2 SVGAGI (reference sequence). Trimming took off 8 bases at V and 5 bases at J, with 15 bases between the two ends. In nucleotides, the CDR3 is TGTGCCAGCTGGGCTAGGGGTCCCAATGAAAAACTGTTTTTT. It is translated as CASWARGPNEKLFF.

The V and J genes are TRBV7-8 and TRBJ1-1; TRBD1 might be the D (5 bases). This CDR3 spans 18 amino acids. Trimming cost V 0 bases and J 0 bases, with 17 bases left between them. CDR1 is SGHVS, CDR2 FQNEAQ, per germline. The CDR3 DNA is TGTGCCAGCAGCTTAGCGCAGCAGTTGGGGCCCATGAACACTGAAGCTTTCTTT. Encoded protein: CASSLAQQLGPMNTEAFF.

The CDR3 bases are TGTGCCAGCAGCTCCCGACTAGCGGGGTCTAGCACAGATACGCAGTATTTT. This encodes CASSSRLAGSSTDTQYF. This chain connects TRBV5-4 to TRBJ2-3; the match to TRBD2 covers 11 bases. Germline V CDR1 and CDR2: SGHNT, YYREEE (reference sequence). Trimming removed 3 bases from V and 0 bases from J; junction bases left unmatched: 6. The CDR3 length is 17 residues.

The CDR3 spells CASSTGTNEKLFF. DNA of the CDR3: TGTGCCAGTAGTACTGGGACAAATGAAAAACTGTTTTTT. This sequence joins TRBV19 and TRBJ1-4, with D maybe TRBD1 (6 bases). The CDR3 consists of 13 residues. CDR1 and CDR2 from the germline V gene are LNHDA and SQIVND (reference sequence). The V end lost 4 bases, the J end lost 5 bases, and 8 bases lay between the germline ends. The full variable domain, rest sourced from reference TRBV19 and TRBJ1-4, is DGGITQSPKYLFRKEGQNVTLSCEQNLNHDAMYWYRQDPGQGLRLIYYSQIVNDFQKGDIAEGYSVSREKKESFPLTVTSAQKNPTAFYLCASSTGTNEKLFFGSGTQLSVL.

The rearrangement joins TRBV6-5 to TRBJ2-4; maybe TRBD1 (5 bases). The V gene lost 4 bases and the J gene lost 2 bases, with 15 bases spanning the gap. The length of the CDR3 is 16 residues. CDR1 is MNHEY, CDR2 SVGAGI, per germline. The CDR3 spells CASSSSAQGSKNIQYF. CDR3 DNA: TGTGCCAGCAGTTCCTCGGCTCAGGGTTCCAAAAACATTCAGTACTTC.

With respect to this clone: The same CDR3 is also encoded by other DNA sequences in this sample. This chain links TRBV18 with TRBJ2-3; 12 nucleotides align to TRBD2. V trimming: 3 bases; J trimming: 4 bases; junction bases outside the gene matches: 5. Looked up from germline, CDR1 is KGHSH and CDR2 is LQKENI. There are 16 residues in the CDR3. The CDR3 here is CASSPLLAGGPDTQYF. CDR3 DNA sequence: TGTGCCAGCTCACCGCTACTAGCGGGGGGCCCAGATACGCAGTATTTT.

The rearrangement links TRBV7-8 to TRBJ2-7; TRBD2 aligns across 8 bases. Germline V gene sequence: CDR1 SGHVS, CDR2 FQNEAQ. The CDR3 has 15 residues. V gave up 5 bases and J gave up 6 bases; unmatched junction bases: 12. The CDR3: CASSPTPGLVPEQYF. As DNA, the CDR3 is TGTGCCAGCAGCCCAACTCCGGGACTAGTTCCCGAGCAGTACTTC.

The CDR3 protein is CASSRLGQGGEQYF. DNA for the CDR3: TGTGCCAGCAGCCGCCTGGGACAGGGTGGCGAGCAGTACTTC. This chain connects TRBV14 to TRBJ2-7; TRBD1 agrees at 9 bases. The CDR3 length is 14 residues. V shed 4 bases, J shed 6 bases, and the junction held 7 bases outside the gene matches. Germline V CDR1 and CDR2: SGHDN, FVKESK.